Presented here are 14 T cell receptor beta chains from one specimen sequenced in a study of control samples from healthy donors and cancer patients. Only in-frame clones appear in the TCRdb table, and some are missing; sequencing was by immunoSEQ multiplex PCR. The repertoire holds 170,000 or so clones, with over 85% as singletons. The sequenced material came from blood. Receptors were obtained from a woman in her thirties or forties in good health.

The chain links TRBV14 to TRBJ1-1; TRBD1 is a possible D gene (6 bases). CDR1 and CDR2 from the germline V gene are SGHDN and FVKESK. This CDR3 has 14 amino acids. V was shortened by 3 bases and J by 5 bases, with 13 bases between the two germline ends. CDR3 sequence reads: CASSHKGHLTEAFF. The CDR3 DNA is TGTGCCAGCAGCCATAAGGGACACTTGACTGAAGCTTTCTTT. Drawing the rest from reference TRBV14 and TRBJ1-1, the complete variable domain is EAGVTQFPSHSVIEKGQTVTLRCDPISGHDNLYWYRRVMGKEIKFLLHFVKESKQDESGMPNNRFLAERTGGTYSTLKVQPAELEDSGVYFCASSHKGHLTEAFFGQGTRLTVV.

This chain joins TRBV18 and TRBJ2-7; 9 bases match TRBD2. The length of the CDR3 is 16 residues. The J segment lost 3 bases and the V segment lost 3 bases, leaving 9 bases of the junction unmatched. Germline lookup yields CDR1 KGHSH and CDR2 LQKENI. CDR3: CASSPRSASGVYEQYF. CDR3 DNA: TGTGCCAGCTCACCCCGGTCCGCTAGCGGGGTCTACGAGCAGTACTTC.

The V and J genes are TRBV12-3 or TRBV12-4 and TRBJ1-2; D is unresolved. V lost 3 bases, J lost 5 bases, and 10 bases lay in between. The CDR3 loop spans 13 amino acids. CDR3 protein: CASSFQEKYGYTF. The CDR3 coding sequence is TGTGCCAGCAGTTTCCAGGAGAAATATGGCTACACCTTC.

This chain joins TRBV12-5 and TRBJ2-1, with 10 bases identical to TRBD1. The J segment lost 2 bases and the V segment lost 4 bases, leaving 8 bases of the junction unmatched. CDR3 length: 17 residues. CDR1 and CDR2 (germline): LGHNT, FRNRAP. The DNA for the CDR3 is TGTGCTAGTGGTTGGGAGGGACAGGGGCTTACCTACAATGAGCAGTTCTTC. Protein product: CASGWEGQGLTYNEQFF.

The V gene is TRBV10-3, the J gene TRBJ1-1, with TRBD1 matching over 9 bases. The CDR3 has 12 residues. V dropped 6 bases and J dropped 4; count of bases not matched to a gene: 0. CDR1 is ENHRY, CDR2 SYGVKD, per germline. The CDR3 nucleotides read TGTGCCATCAGGGACAGGGGCACTGAAGCTTTCTTT. It translates to CAIRDRGTEAFF.

V is TRBV9 and J is TRBJ1-1; 7 bases are shared with TRBD1. This CDR3 is 16 amino acids long. Per the germline V gene, CDR1 is SGDLS and CDR2 is YYNGEE. Trimming took 0 bases from V and 0 from J; bases not matched to a gene: 5. The CDR3 region has the DNA TGTGCCAGCAGCGTAGCCCCGGGACAGATGAACACTGAAGCTTTCTTT. It specifies CASSVAPGQMNTEAFF.

The rearrangement joins TRBV9 to TRBJ2-3; 7 positions agree with TRBD2. The ends lost 0 bases at V and 1 base at J; junction bases unmatched: 11. Germline CDR1 is SGDLS and CDR2 is YYNGEE. The CDR3 is 18 residues long. The CDR3 is CASSVAGAGTPGTDTQYF. CDR3 sequence (DNA): TGTGCCAGCAGCGTAGCGGGAGCGGGGACCCCTGGCACAGATACGCAGTATTTT.

CDR3 in amino acids: CASSLGLVNTEAFF. The CDR3 DNA follows: TGTGCCAGCAGCTTAGGTCTTGTGAACACTGAAGCTTTCTTT. The gene calls are TRBV7-9 and TRBJ1-1; D call uncertain. From germline, CDR1 is SEHNR and CDR2 FQNEAQ (reference sequence). This CDR3 region has 14 residues. Between the trimmed V and J ends, which lost 1 base and 0 bases, there was a span of 6 bases.

CDR3 sequence reads: CASSLGGSSYNEQFF. CDR3 in DNA: TGTGCCAGCAGCTTGGGGGGGAGCTCCTACAATGAGCAGTTCTTC. The rearrangement joins TRBV5-6 to TRBJ2-1; D is tentatively TRBD1 or TRBD2 (5 bases each). The V end was cut by 0 bases, the J end by 0 bases, with 7 bases between. Germline V gene lookup returns CDR1 SGHDT and CDR2 YYEEEE. This CDR3 has 15 residues.

This clone was picked up one time. J is TRBJ1-6 and V is TRBV7-2; D call uncertain. Germline V gene lookup returns CDR1 SGHTA and CDR2 FQGNSA. V dropped 7 bases and J dropped 7 bases, with 8 bases sitting between them. This CDR3 has 12 amino acids. As DNA, the CDR3 is TGTGCCAGCAAGCCGCCGAATTCACCCCTCCACTTT. This translates into CASKPPNSPLHF.

The rearrangement joins TRBV2 to TRBJ2-4; a weak D match, TRBD1 (6 bases). Germline V lookup: CDR1 SNHLY, CDR2 FYNNEI. The V end was cut by 9 bases, the J end by 4 bases, with 10 bases between. The CDR3 runs to 12 residues. This CDR3 reads CARRTEKNIQYF. The CDR3 DNA reads TGTGCCAGGAGGACAGAAAAAAACATTCAGTACTTC.

This clone showed up just a few times. V usage is TRBV12-3 or TRBV12-4 and J usage is TRBJ1-1, with D hard to call. With 7 bases removed from V and 3 bases from J, the gap between germline ends came to 9 bases. The CDR3 has 12 residues. CDR3 nucleotides: TGTGCCAGCAAGTCCGGGGACACTGAAGCTTTCTTT. Translation: CASKSGDTEAFF.

V gene TRBV19 combines with J gene TRBJ1-1; unclear D gene. The V end lost 5 bases, the J end lost 2 bases, and 15 bases lay between the germline ends. The CDR3 is 15 residues long. In germline, CDR1 is LNHDA, CDR2 SQIVND (reference sequence). The CDR3 region is CASSGIRSSNTEAFF. In nucleotides, the CDR3 is TGTGCCAGTAGTGGGATCCGGAGTTCAAACACTGAAGCTTTCTTT. The full variable domain, its missing parts supplied by reference TRBV19 and TRBJ1-1, is DGGITQSPKYLFRKEGQNVTLSCEQNLNHDAMYWYRQDPGQGLRLIYYSQIVNDFQKGDIAEGYSVSREKKESFPLTVTSAQKNPTAFYLCASSGIRSSNTEAFFGQGTRLTVV.

The chain is built from TRBV27 and TRBJ2-1, with 7 bases aligning to TRBD2. The CDR3 sequence is 18 residues long. The V segment lost 5 bases and the J segment 2 bases; nucleotides outside the gene matches: 15. CDR1 MNHEY and CDR2 SMNVEV come from the germline V gene (reference sequence). CDR3 sequence: CASSPRGTREVAYNEQFF. The CDR3 region has the DNA TGTGCCAGCAGTCCACGTGGGACTCGGGAGGTCGCCTACAATGAGCAGTTCTTC.